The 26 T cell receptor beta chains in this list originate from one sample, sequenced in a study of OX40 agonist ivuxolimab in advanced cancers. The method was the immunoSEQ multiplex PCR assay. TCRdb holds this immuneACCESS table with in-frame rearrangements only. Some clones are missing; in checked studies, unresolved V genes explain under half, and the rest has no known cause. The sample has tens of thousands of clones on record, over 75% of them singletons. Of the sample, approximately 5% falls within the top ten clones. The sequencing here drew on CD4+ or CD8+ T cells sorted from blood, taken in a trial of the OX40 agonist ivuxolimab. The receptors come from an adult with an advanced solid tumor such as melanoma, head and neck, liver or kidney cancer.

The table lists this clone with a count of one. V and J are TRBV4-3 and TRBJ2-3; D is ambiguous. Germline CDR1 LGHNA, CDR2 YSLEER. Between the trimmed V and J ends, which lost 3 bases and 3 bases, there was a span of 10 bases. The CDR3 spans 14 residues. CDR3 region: CASSHARNTDTQYF. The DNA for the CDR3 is TGCGCCAGCAGCCACGCCCGGAATACAGATACGCAGTATTTT.

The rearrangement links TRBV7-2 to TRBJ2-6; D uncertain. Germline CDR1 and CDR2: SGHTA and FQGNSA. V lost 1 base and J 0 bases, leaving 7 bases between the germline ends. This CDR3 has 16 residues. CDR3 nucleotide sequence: TGTGCCAGCAGCTTAGACGCTAGCTCTGGGGCCAACGTCCTGACTTTC. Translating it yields CASSLDASSGANVLTF.

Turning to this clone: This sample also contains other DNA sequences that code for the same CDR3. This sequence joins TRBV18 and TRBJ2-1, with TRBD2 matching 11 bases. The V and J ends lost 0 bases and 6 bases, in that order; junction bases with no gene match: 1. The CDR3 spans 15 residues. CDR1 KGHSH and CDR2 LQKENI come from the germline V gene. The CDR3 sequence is CASSPPLAGGNEQFF. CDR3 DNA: TGTGCCAGCTCACCACCGCTAGCGGGGGGCAATGAGCAGTTCTTC.

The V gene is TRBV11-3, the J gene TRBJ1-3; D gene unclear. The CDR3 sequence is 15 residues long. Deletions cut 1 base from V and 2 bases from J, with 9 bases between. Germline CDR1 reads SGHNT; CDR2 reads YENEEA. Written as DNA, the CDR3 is TGTGCCAGCAGCTTAGGGCACCTCCCTGGAAACACCATATATTTT. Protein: CASSLGHLPGNTIYF.

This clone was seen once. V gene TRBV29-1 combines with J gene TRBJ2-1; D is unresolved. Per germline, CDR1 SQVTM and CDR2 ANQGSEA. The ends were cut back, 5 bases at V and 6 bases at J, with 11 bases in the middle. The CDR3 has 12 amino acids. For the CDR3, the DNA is TGCAGCGTTTTTTCACAAGTCAATGAGCAGTTCTTC. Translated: CSVFSQVNEQFF.

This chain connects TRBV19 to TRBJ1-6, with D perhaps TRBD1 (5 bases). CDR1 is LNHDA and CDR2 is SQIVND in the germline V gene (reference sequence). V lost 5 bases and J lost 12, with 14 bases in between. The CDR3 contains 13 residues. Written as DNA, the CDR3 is TGTGCCAGTAGTTTGGGACCCGGCGGACCCCTCCACTTT. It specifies CASSLGPGGPLHF.

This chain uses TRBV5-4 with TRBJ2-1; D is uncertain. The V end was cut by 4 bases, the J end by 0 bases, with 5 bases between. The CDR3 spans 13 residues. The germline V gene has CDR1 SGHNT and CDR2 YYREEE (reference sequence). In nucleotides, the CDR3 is TGTGCCAGCAGCGGGGACTCCTACAATGAGCAGTTCTTC. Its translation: CASSGDSYNEQFF. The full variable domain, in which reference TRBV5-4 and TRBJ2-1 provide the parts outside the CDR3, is ETGVTQSPTHLIKTRGQQVTLRCSSQSGHNTVSWYQQALGQGPQFIFQYYREEENGRGNFPPRFSGLQFPNYSSELNVNALELDDSALYLCASSGDSYNEQFFGPGTRLTVL.

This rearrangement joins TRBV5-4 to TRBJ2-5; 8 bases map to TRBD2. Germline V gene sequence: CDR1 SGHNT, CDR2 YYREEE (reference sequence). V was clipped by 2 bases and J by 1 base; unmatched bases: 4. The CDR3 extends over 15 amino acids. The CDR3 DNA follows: TGTGCCAGCAGCTTAAGCGGGAGCCCCCAAGAGACCCAGTACTTC. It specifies CASSLSGSPQETQYF.

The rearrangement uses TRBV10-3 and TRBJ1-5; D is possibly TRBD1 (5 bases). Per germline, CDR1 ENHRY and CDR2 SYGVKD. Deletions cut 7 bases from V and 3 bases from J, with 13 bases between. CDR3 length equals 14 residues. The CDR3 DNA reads TGTGCCATCATGCCAGGGACGAACAATCAGCCCCAGCATTTT. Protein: CAIMPGTNNQPQHF.

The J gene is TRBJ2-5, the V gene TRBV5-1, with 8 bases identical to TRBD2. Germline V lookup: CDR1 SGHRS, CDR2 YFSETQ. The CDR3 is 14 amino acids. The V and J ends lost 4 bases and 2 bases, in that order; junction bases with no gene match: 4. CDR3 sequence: CASSRGLAQETQYF. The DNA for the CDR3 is TGCGCCAGCAGCCGCGGACTAGCTCAAGAGACCCAGTACTTC. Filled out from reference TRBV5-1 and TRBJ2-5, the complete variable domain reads KAGVTQTPRYLIKTRGQQVTLSCSPISGHRSVSWYQQTPGQGLQFLFEYFSETQRNKGNFPGRFSGRQFSNSRSEMNVSTLELGDSALYLCASSRGLAQETQYFGPGTRLLVL.

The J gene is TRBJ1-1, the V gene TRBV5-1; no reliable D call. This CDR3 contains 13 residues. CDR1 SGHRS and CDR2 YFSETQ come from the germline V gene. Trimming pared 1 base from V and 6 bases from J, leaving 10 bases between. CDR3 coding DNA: TGCGCCAGCAGCTTGAAGTCAGGACCTGAAGCTTTCTTT. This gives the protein CASSLKSGPEAFF.

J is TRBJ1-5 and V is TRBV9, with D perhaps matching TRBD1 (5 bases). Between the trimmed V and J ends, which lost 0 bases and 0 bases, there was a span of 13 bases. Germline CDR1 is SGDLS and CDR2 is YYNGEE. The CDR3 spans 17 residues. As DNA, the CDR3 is TGTGCCAGCAGCGTAGTATTTCAGGGCGATAGCAATCAGCCCCAGCATTTT. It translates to CASSVVFQGDSNQPQHF.

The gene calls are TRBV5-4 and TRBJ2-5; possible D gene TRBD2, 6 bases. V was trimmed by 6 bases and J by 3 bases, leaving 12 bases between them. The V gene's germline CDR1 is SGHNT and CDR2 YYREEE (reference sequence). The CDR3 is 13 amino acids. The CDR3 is CASNRDSKETQYF. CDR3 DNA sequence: TGTGCCAGCAATCGGGACTCCAAAGAGACCCAGTACTTC.

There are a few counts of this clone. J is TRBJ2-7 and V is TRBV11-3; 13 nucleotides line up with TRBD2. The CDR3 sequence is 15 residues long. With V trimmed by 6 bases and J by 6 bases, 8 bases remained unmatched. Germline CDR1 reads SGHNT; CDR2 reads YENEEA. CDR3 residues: CASSPGLAGVSEQYF. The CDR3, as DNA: TGTGCCAGCAGTCCAGGACTAGCGGGAGTAAGCGAGCAGTACTTC.

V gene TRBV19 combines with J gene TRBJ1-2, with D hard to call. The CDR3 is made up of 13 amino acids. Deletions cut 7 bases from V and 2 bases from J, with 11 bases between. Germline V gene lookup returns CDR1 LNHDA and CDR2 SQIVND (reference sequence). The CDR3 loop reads CASNYDRNYGYTF. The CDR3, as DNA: TGTGCCAGTAATTATGACCGAAACTATGGCTACACCTTC.

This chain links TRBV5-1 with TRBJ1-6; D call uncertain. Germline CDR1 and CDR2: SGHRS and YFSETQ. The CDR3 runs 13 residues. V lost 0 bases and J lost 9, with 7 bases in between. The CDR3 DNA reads TGCGCCAGCAGCTTGGGATGGGGTTCACCCCTCCACTTT. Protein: CASSLGWGSPLHF.

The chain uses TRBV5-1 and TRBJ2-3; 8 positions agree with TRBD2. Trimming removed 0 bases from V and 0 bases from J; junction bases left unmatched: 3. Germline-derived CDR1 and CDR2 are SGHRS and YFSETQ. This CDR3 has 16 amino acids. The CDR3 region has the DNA TGCGCCAGCAGCTTGGGAACTAGCGGAAGCACAGATACGCAGTATTTT. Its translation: CASSLGTSGSTDTQYF.

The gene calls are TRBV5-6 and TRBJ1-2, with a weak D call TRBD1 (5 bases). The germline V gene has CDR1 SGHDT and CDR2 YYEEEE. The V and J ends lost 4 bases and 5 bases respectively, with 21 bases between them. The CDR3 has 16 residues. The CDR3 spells CASSHGGARQNYGYTF. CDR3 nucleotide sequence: TGTGCCAGCAGCCACGGAGGGGCCCGCCAGAATTATGGCTACACCTTC.

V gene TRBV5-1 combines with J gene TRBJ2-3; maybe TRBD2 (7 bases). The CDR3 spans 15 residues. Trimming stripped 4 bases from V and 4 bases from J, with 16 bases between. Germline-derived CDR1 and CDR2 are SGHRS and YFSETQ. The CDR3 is CASSPLGGAADTQYF. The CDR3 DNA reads TGCGCCAGCAGCCCGTTGGGGGGGGCGGCAGATACGCAGTATTTT.

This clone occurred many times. CDR3 loop: CAISDRDRGEWNTGELFF. CDR3 nucleotide sequence: TGTGCCATCAGTGATAGGGACAGGGGGGAGTGGAACACCGGGGAGCTGTTTTTT. This chain uses TRBV10-3 with TRBJ2-2; 11 bases map to TRBD1. Trimming at V came to 3 bases and at J to 1 base, leaving 7 bases not matched to a gene. This CDR3 spans 18 amino acids. CDR1 and CDR2 from the germline V gene are ENHRY and SYGVKD.

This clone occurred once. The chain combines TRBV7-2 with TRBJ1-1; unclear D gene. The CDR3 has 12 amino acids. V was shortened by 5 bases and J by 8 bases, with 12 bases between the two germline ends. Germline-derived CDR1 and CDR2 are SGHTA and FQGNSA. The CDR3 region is CASSIGLNEAFF. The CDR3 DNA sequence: TGTGCCAGCAGCATCGGTCTAAACGAAGCTTTCTTT.

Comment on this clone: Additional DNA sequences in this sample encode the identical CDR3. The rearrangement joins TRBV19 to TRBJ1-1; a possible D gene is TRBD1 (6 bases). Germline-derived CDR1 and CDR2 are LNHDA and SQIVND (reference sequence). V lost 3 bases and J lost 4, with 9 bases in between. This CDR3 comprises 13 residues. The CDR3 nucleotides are TGTGCCAGTAGTATCAGCAGGGGCACTGAAGCTTTCTTT. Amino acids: CASSISRGTEAFF.

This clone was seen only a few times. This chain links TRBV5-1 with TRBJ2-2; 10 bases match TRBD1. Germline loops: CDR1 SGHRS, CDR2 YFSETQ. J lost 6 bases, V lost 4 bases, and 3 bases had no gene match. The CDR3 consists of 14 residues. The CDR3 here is CASSPGTGAGELFF. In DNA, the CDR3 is TGCGCCAGCAGCCCGGGGACAGGGGCCGGGGAGCTGTTTTTT. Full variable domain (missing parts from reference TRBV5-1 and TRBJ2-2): KAGVTQTPRYLIKTRGQQVTLSCSPISGHRSVSWYQQTPGQGLQFLFEYFSETQRNKGNFPGRFSGRQFSNSRSEMNVSTLELGDSALYLCASSPGTGAGELFFGEGSRLTVL.

The CDR3 spells CASQGNFPYGYTF. In nucleotides, the CDR3 is TGTGCCAGCCAGGGCAACTTTCCCTATGGCTACACCTTC. The chain has TRBV6-1 and TRBJ1-2; weak D call: TRBD1 (5 bases). CDR1 is MNHNS and CDR2 is SASEGT in the germline V gene. There are 13 residues in the CDR3. Trimming shortened V by 8 bases and J by 4 bases, and 14 bases separated the two germline ends.

The CDR3 coding sequence is TGTGCCACCAGCAGAAGGGGGAACACCGGGGAGCTGTTTTTT. Its protein is CATSRRGNTGELFF. This chain links TRBV15 with TRBJ2-2, with D perhaps TRBD1 (5 bases). Trimming took 2 bases from V and 1 from J, leaving 5 bases between them. This CDR3 contains 14 residues. The germline V gene has CDR1 LNHNV and CDR2 YYDKDF (reference sequence).

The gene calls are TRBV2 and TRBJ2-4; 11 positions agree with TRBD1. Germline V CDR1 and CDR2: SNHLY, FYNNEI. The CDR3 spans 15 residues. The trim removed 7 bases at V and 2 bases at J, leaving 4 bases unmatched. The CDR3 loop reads CASTGTGGTKNIQYF. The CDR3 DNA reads TGTGCCAGCACAGGGACAGGGGGGACCAAAAACATTCAGTACTTC.